The next 7 T cell receptor beta chains were all read from a single sample in a study of CD8+ T cells in alopecia areata. After isolation, RNA underwent reverse transcription to generate cDNA as the sequencing template. Clones were read by immunoSEQ multiplex PCR, and TCRdb kept only the in-frame ones, dropping some. Of 60,000 to 85,000 clones listed, around 61% are singletons. Described treatment: oral pan-JAK inhibitor, 5-10 mg twice daily. Sequenced here: CD8+ T cells sorted from blood, sampled at week 24, from a patient treated with tofacitinib. These receptors all stem from a human donor with alopecia areata.

J is TRBJ2-7 and V is TRBV28; D is uncertain. This CDR3 spans 14 amino acids. V lost 10 bases and J lost 2, with 18 bases in between. Germline V gives CDR1 MDHEN, CDR2 SYDVKM. CDR3 in amino acids: CATSLGHRTYEQYF. The CDR3 DNA reads TGTGCCACCTCTCTCGGCCACAGAACCTACGAGCAGTACTTC.

The CDR3 here is CASSEVRGQGYTF. The CDR3 DNA reads TGTGCCAGCAGTGAAGTCAGAGGACAAGGCTACACCTTC. The chain combines TRBV6-1 with TRBJ1-2; D may be TRBD1 (5 bases). The ends were cut back, 1 base at V and 8 bases at J, with 11 bases in the middle. This CDR3 spans 13 amino acids. CDR1 and CDR2 (germline): MNHNS, SASEGT.

In this sample, this clone turned up a few times. The rearrangement links TRBV9 to TRBJ2-2; D is uncertain. The germline CDR1 and CDR2 sequences are SGDLS and YYNGEE. Trimming pared 3 bases from V and 4 bases from J, leaving 7 bases between. CDR3 length equals 13 residues. CDR3 DNA: TGTGCCAGCAGCGCCTGGGGCACCGGGGAGCTGTTTTTT. The encoded protein is CASSAWGTGELFF.

The CDR3 sequence: CASSLASGEQYF. DNA of the CDR3: TGTGCCAGCAGTTTAGCTAGCGGCGAGCAGTACTTC. The V and J genes are TRBV27 and TRBJ2-7; 7 bases fit TRBD2. The J segment lost 6 bases and the V segment lost 2 bases, leaving 1 base of the junction unmatched. The CDR3 totals 12 residues. Germline lookup yields CDR1 MNHEY and CDR2 SMNVEV (reference sequence).

This clone was counted a few times. The chain employs TRBV5-1 and TRBJ2-1; 10 bases fit TRBD2. With V trimmed by 2 bases and J by 7 bases, 6 bases remained unmatched. The CDR3 covers 15 residues. Germline V lookup: CDR1 SGHRS, CDR2 YFSETQ. The CDR3 DNA reads as TGCGCCAGCAGCTTACTAGCGGGGTCTGGAAATGAGCAGTTCTTC. This gives the protein CASSLLAGSGNEQFF.

The chain joins TRBV7-2 to TRBJ2-1; 9 nucleotides align to TRBD2. The CDR3 loop spans 15 amino acids. Germline V gene sequence: CDR1 SGHTA, CDR2 FQGNSA. J lost 4 bases, V lost 5 bases, and 6 bases had no gene match. CDR3 sequence reads: CASSERRGGYNEQFF. CDR3 sequence (DNA): TGTGCCAGCAGCGAACGGCGGGGGGGATACAATGAGCAGTTCTTC.

The chain employs TRBV27 and TRBJ2-1, with D possibly matching TRBD2 (5 bases). Trimming shortened V by 5 bases and J by 7 bases, and 9 bases separated the two germline ends. CDR1 and CDR2 (germline): MNHEY, SMNVEV (reference sequence). This CDR3 is built from 12 residues. The CDR3 region is CASSLAGNEQFF. CDR3 nucleotides: TGTGCCAGCAGTCTAGCTGGGAATGAGCAGTTCTTC.